These 17 T cell receptor beta chains originate from one sample sequenced in a study of shared clonotypes between healthy human individuals (dated by TCRdb to about 2020). CD8 naive samples were CD45RO-negative cells positively selected for CCR7, giving a CD45RA+CCR7+ population that excluded TemRA cells. The library came from the immunoSEQ multiplex PCR assay. Sourced from immuneACCESS, this table was stored by TCRdb with only in-frame sequences that have V and J called. A share of the clones is absent; for the studies checked, an unresolved V gene accounts for under half, and the remainder has no known explanation. The sample table shows about 580,000 clones, and more than 95% are seen once. Clones ranked in the top ten supply approximately 0.3% of the sample. The specimen was naive CD8+ T cells sorted from blood. What this sample's cell subset or site label stands for: CD45RA+CCR7+. The receptors here all came from a man aged 30 to 39 in good health.

Regarding this clone: The sample has other DNA sequences that encode this CDR3 too. The chain recombines TRBV6-6 with TRBJ1-5; D is unclear. V lost 5 bases, J lost 0 bases, and 5 bases lay in between. The germline V gene encodes CDR1 MNHNY and CDR2 SVGAGI (reference sequence). The CDR3 is made up of 13 amino acids. CDR3 DNA: TGTGCCAGCAGTCCGGGTAGCAATCAGCCCCAGCATTTT. Encoded protein: CASSPGSNQPQHF.

The DNA for the CDR3 is TGCACCAGCAGCCCGGGGACTAGCGGGGCTCCGAACACCGGGGAGCTGTTTTTT. It codes for CTSSPGTSGAPNTGELFF. The chain recombines TRBV1 with TRBJ2-2; TRBD2, as called in the table, went unchecked against the DNA. TRBV1 is a pseudogene. The CDR3 has 18 amino acids.

The rearrangement links TRBV9 to TRBJ2-1, with D possibly TRBD2 on 5 matching bases. Germline values: CDR1 SGDLS, CDR2 YYNGEE. The V and J ends lost 0 bases and 1 base respectively, with 11 bases between them. The CDR3 extends over 16 amino acids. CDR3 region: CASSVVASWSYNEQFF. In DNA, the CDR3 is TGTGCCAGCAGCGTAGTGGCTAGCTGGTCCTACAATGAGCAGTTCTTC.

The chain links TRBV9 to TRBJ2-1; D unresolved. V lost 7 bases and J 10 bases, leaving 3 bases between the germline ends. Germline loops: CDR1 SGDLS, CDR2 YYNGEE. There are 8 residues in the CDR3. The CDR3 protein is CASGEQFF. CDR3 nucleotide sequence: TGTGCCAGCGGGGAGCAGTTCTTC.

V gene TRBV29-1 combines with J gene TRBJ1-1, with D unclear. V was trimmed by 3 bases and J by 3 bases, leaving 14 bases between them. The germline gives CDR1 SQVTM, CDR2 ANQGSEA. The CDR3 spans 14 residues. The CDR3 nucleotides read TGCAGCGTTGAGGGCACATGGGAGGACACTGAAGCTTTCTTT. Translating gives CSVEGTWEDTEAFF.

This chain connects TRBV27 to TRBJ2-1; D could derive from TRBD1 or TRBD2 (6 bases each). Germline assignment: CDR1 MNHEY and CDR2 SMNVEV (reference sequence). Trimming took 5 bases from V and 6 from J, leaving 14 bases between them. The length of the CDR3 is 14 residues. Written as DNA, the CDR3 is TGTGCCAGCAGTATGACAGGAGGGATCAATGAGCAGTTCTTC. Translating it yields CASSMTGGINEQFF.

This clone showed up just once. The rearrangement joins TRBV4-1 to TRBJ2-7; possibly TRBD1 or TRBD2 for D (5 bases each). CDR1 MGHRA and CDR2 YSYEKL come from the germline V gene. Between the trimmed V and J ends, which lost 4 bases and 5 bases, there was a span of 12 bases. This CDR3 is built from 13 residues. The CDR3 sequence: CASSPGGDDEQYF. Here the CDR3 DNA reads TGCGCCAGCAGCCCTGGTGGGGACGACGAGCAGTACTTC.

This rearrangement joins TRBV7-9 to TRBJ2-7; the D gene is possibly TRBD1 (6 bases). CDR1 SEHNR and CDR2 FQNEAQ come from the germline V gene (reference sequence). The CDR3 runs to 16 residues. Trimming left V 4 bases short and J 1 base short, with 17 bases between. The chain's CDR3 is CASSSDPRQASYEQYF. The CDR3 DNA reads as TGTGCCAGCAGCTCGGACCCCAGACAGGCATCCTACGAGCAGTACTTC.

The chain has TRBV5-4 and TRBJ2-7, with a tentative D call TRBD2 (6 bases). CDR1 and CDR2 (germline): SGHNT, YYREEE (reference sequence). Trimming removed 4 bases at V and 3 bases at J, with 20 bases between. The CDR3 sequence is 16 residues long. In nucleotides, the CDR3 is TGTGCCAGCAGCAACCCCGTACGGGACTTACACTACGAGCAGTACTTC. Amino acid sequence: CASSNPVRDLHYEQYF. The whole variable domain, filled in from reference TRBV5-4 and TRBJ2-7, reads ETGVTQSPTHLIKTRGQQVTLRCSSQSGHNTVSWYQQALGQGPQFIFQYYREEENGRGNFPPRFSGLQFPNYSSELNVNALELDDSALYLCASSNPVRDLHYEQYFGPGTRLTVT.

This clone was seen once. The chain recombines TRBV6-6 with TRBJ1-1, with 7 bases aligning to TRBD1. J was trimmed by 10 bases and V by 8 bases; bases with no gene match: 16. The length of the CDR3 is 14 residues. In germline, CDR1 is MNHNY, CDR2 SVGAGI (reference sequence). The CDR3 loop is CASAPGGETGIAFF. The CDR3 region has the DNA TGTGCCAGCGCCCCGGGGGGGGAGACAGGGATAGCTTTCTTT.

The rearrangement uses TRBV29-1 and TRBJ2-1, with 7 bases fitting TRBD1. With 4 bases clipped from V and 9 bases from J, the junction kept 3 bases outside the gene matches. The CDR3 extends over 11 amino acids. Germline V CDR1 and CDR2: SQVTM, ANQGSEA. The CDR3 region is CSVGGGGEQFF. The CDR3 DNA is TGCAGCGTTGGAGGGGGCGGTGAGCAGTTCTTC.

In its sample, this clone was seen once. The chain combines TRBV27 with TRBJ2-7; the match to TRBD1 covers 11 bases. The CDR3 consists of 13 residues. The junction had 5 bases not matched to a gene; V was cut back by 6 bases and J by 7 bases. Per germline, CDR1 MNHEY and CDR2 SMNVEV (reference sequence). CDR3 DNA sequence: TGTGCCAGCAGGATTGGGACAGGGGGTGAGCAGTACTTC. Translating it yields CASRIGTGGEQYF.

In the case of this clone: Other DNA sequences in this sample translate to the same CDR3. The rearrangement uses TRBV29-1 and TRBJ2-7; 7 nucleotides match TRBD1. This CDR3 contains 12 residues. V lost 6 bases and J lost 0; bases outside the gene matches: 2. Germline V gives CDR1 SQVTM, CDR2 ANQGSEA. CDR3 sequence: CSVRQGSYEQYF. The CDR3 nucleotides read TGCAGCGTAAGACAGGGCTCCTACGAGCAGTACTTC.

The chain combines TRBV5-1 with TRBJ2-1; 7 bases agree with TRBD2. Germline V gene sequence: CDR1 SGHRS, CDR2 YFSETQ. CDR3 length equals 14 residues. V lost 2 bases and J lost 10; bases outside the gene matches: 9. The CDR3 here is CASSLPGGAVEQFF. Here the CDR3 DNA reads TGCGCCAGCAGCTTACCGGGAGGAGCTGTGGAGCAGTTCTTC.

The chain uses TRBV9 and TRBJ1-1, with D perhaps TRBD1 (5 bases). Trimming shortened V by 4 bases and J by 3 bases, and 19 bases separated the two germline ends. Germline V gene lookup returns CDR1 SGDLS and CDR2 YYNGEE. This CDR3 contains 16 residues. CDR3 residues: CASSPRPGTEDTEAFF. In DNA form, the CDR3 reads TGTGCCAGCAGCCCCCGTCCCGGGACCGAAGACACTGAAGCTTTCTTT.

V is TRBV12-1 and J is TRBJ1-5. TRBV12-1 is a known pseudogene. The CDR3 runs 17 residues. The CDR3 DNA reads as TGTGCCAGCAGCAACCCTCTGACGGGGCAGAAATATCAGCCCCAGCATTTT. Encoded protein: CASSNPLTGQKYQPQHF.

A single count supports this clone. This sequence joins TRBV7-6 and TRBJ2-7, with D possibly TRBD1 on 6 matching bases. There are 13 residues in the CDR3. V was clipped by 5 bases and J by 2 bases, with 10 bases between them. CDR1 is SGHVS and CDR2 is FNYEAQ in the germline V gene. Here the CDR3 reads CASSVGAPYEQYF. In DNA form, the CDR3 reads TGTGCCAGCAGCGTGGGGGCACCCTACGAGCAGTACTTC.